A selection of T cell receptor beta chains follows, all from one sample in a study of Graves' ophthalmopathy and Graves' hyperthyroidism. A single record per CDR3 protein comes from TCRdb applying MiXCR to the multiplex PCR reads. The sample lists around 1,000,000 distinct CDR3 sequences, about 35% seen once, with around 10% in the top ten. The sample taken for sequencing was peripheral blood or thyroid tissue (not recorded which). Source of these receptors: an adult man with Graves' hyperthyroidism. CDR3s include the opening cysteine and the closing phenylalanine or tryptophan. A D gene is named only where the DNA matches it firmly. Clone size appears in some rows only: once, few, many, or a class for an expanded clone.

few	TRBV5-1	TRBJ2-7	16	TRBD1	TGCGCCAGCACCTTGAGAAACCGGGACAGCTCCTACGAGCAGTACTTC	CASTLRNRDSSYEQYF
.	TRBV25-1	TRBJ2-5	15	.	TGTGCCAGCAGTGCTCTAGGCAGGGGGGGTGAGACCCAGTACTTC	CASSALGRGGETQYF
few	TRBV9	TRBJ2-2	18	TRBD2	TGTGCCAGCAGTCCCGATGGTCTAGCGGGGGTGAACACCGGGGAGCTGTTTTTT	CASSPDGLAGVNTGELFF
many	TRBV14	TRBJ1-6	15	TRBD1	TGTGCCAGCAGACTTGCGGGACAGCGAAATTCACCCCTCCACTTT	CASRLAGQRNSPLHF
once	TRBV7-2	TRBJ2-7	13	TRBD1	TGTGCCAGCAGCGCCGGACAGGGAGCTACGCAGTATTTC	CASSAGQGATQYF
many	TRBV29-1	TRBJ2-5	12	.	TGTATAACTGGGGACCTCCAAGAGACCCAGTACTTC	CITGDLQETQYF
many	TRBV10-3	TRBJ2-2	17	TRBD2	TGTGCCGTCTGGACTAGCGGGGGGGCCGGGAACACCGGGGAGCTGTTTTTT	CAVWTSGGAGNTGELFF
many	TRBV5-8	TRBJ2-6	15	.	TGTGCCAGCAGCTTGTACGGCCCTGGGGCCAACGTCCTGACTTTC	CASSLYGPGANVLTF
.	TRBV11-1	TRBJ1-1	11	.	TGTGCCATAAAACAGGGCACTGAAGCTTTCTTT	CAIKQGTEAFF
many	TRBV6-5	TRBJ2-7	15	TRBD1	TGTGCCAGCAGCCTCGGGACAGGGGTAACCTACGAGCAGTACTTC	CASSLGTGVTYEQYF
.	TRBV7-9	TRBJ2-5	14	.	TGTGCCAGCAGCTCCAGGGAGGTACAAGAGACCCAGTACTTC	CASSSREVQETQYF
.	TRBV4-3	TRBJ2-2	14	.	TGCGCCAGCAGCCAACACCGATCCGTTGGGGAGCTGTTTTTT	CASSQHRSVGELFF
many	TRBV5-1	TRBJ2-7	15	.	TGCGCCAGCAGCTTGGAGGGCAGGGGCCTTCACGAGCAGTACTTC	CASSLEGRGLHEQYF
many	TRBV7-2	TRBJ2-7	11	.	TGTGCCAGCAGCTCGTTCTACGAGCAGTACTTC	CASSSFYEQYF
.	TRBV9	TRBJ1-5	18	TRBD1	TGTGCCAGCAGCCTCTGGACAGGGGACTCGATTGGGAATCAGCCCCAGCATTTT	CASSLWTGDSIGNQPQHF
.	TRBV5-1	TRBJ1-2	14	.	TGCGCCAGCAGACAAGACAGTAATAACTATGGCTACACCTTC	CASRQDSNNYGYTF
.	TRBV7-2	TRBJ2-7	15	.	TGTGCCAGCAGCTTAGACGGAGCCTCTGGCTACGAGCAGTACTTC	CASSLDGASGYEQYF
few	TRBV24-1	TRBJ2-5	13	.	TGTGCCACCAGTGATTTCCAGGGGGAGACCCAGTACTTC	CATSDFQGETQYF
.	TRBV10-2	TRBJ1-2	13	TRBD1	TGCGCCAGCAGTGCCGGACAGGGTGAAGGCTACACCTTC	CASSAGQGEGYTF
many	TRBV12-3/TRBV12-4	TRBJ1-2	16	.	TGTGCCAGCATGCCACCTTGGGGGGGAGCTAACTATGGCTACACCTTC	CASMPPWGGANYGYTF
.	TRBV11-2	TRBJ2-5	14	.	TGTGCCAGCAGCTTAATGGAGGGGTCGGAGACCCAGTACTTC	CASSLMEGSETQYF
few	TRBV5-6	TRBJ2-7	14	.	TGTGCCAGCAGCTTCGGGGCAGAACCCTACGAGCAGTACTTC	CASSFGAEPYEQYF
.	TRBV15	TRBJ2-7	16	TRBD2	TGTGCCACCAGCCCCCATCGTGGGACTAGCGAATACGAGCAGTACTTC	CATSPHRGTSEYEQYF
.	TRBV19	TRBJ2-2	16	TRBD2	TGTGCCAGTGAGGCGGGGGACGAGGCGAACACCGGGGAGCTGTTTTTT	CASEAGDEANTGELFF
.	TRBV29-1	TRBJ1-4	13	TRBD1	TGCAGCGTTGAAGGGGACAGGTCGAGAAAACTGTTTTTT	CSVEGDRSRKLFF
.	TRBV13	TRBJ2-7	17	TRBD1	TGTGCCAGCAGCTTAGGAATCGGGACAGGTAGGACCTACGAGCAGTACTTC	CASSLGIGTGRTYEQYF
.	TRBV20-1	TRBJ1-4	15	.	TGCAGTGCTAGGGACAGTGTGATCCTTAATGAAAAACTGTTTTTT	CSARDSVILNEKLFF
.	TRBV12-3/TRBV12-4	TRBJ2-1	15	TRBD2	TGTGCCAACAGCGGGGGGACTAGTATGAACAATGAGCAGTTCTTC	CANSGGTSMNNEQFF
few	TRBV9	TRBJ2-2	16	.	TGTGCCAGCAGCGCGCGACATAGTGCGAACACCGGGGAGCTGTTTTTT	CASSARHSANTGELFF
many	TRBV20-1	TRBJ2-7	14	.	TGCAGTGCTAGAGATGTACAACGGGCCAACGAGCAGTACTTC	CSARDVQRANEQYF
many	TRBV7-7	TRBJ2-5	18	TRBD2	TGTGCCAGCAGCTTAGGCGCTGAAGCGGGAGGCGTATGGGAGACCCAGTACTTC	CASSLGAEAGGVWETQYF
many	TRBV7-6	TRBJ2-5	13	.	TGTGCCAGCAGCCTCGCCGAGGGAGAGACCCAGTACTTC	CASSLAEGETQYF
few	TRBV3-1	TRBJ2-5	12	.	TGTGCCAGCGGGAGAAACCAAGAGACCCAGTACTTC	CASGRNQETQYF
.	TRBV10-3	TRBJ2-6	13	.	TGTGCCATCAGCTCGAGTGGGGCCAACGTCCTGACTTTC	CAISSSGANVLTF
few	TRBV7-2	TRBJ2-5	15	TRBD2	TGTGCCAGCAGCTACTCAGCGGGATACGGAGAGACCCAGTACTTC	CASSYSAGYGETQYF
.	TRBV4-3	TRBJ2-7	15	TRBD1	TGCGCCAGCAGCCAAGAGACAGGGGGTCCCTACGAGCAGTACTTC	CASSQETGGPYEQYF
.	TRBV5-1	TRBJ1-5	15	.	TGCGCCAGCAGCCGGGGCATTTCAAGCAATCAGCCCCAGCATTTT	CASSRGISSNQPQHF
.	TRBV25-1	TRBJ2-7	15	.	TGTGCCAGCAGTGAATCGGCAGGGGCGGCCTACGAGCAGTACTTC	CASSESAGAAYEQYF
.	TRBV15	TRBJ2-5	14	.	TGTGCTAGAGCCGAACAGGGAAATCGGGAGACCCAGTACTTC	CARAEQGNRETQYF
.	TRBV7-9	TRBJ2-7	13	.	TGTGCCAGCAGCGTACAGGTTTTCTACGAGCAGTACTTC	CASSVQVFYEQYF
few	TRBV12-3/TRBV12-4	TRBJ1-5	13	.	TGTGCCAGCAGTTTTGATAGGGCACAGCCCCAGCATTTT	CASSFDRAQPQHF
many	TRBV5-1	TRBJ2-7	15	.	TGCGCCAGCAGACTCCTCGGGCTAGCATCCTACGAGCAGTACTTC	CASRLLGLASYEQYF
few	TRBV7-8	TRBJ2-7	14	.	TGTGCCAGCAGTCAAGGGGTCACAGGTTACGAGCAGTACTTC	CASSQGVTGYEQYF
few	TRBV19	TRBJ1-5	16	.	TGTGCCAGCAGTTACGGCCGCCGACCGACTAATCAGCCCCAGCATTTT	CASSYGRRPTNQPQHF
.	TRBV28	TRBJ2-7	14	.	TGTGCCAGCAGCCATACCGACAGGCCCTACGAGCAGTACTTC	CASSHTDRPYEQYF
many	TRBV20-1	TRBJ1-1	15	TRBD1	TGCAGTGCTAGAGACCCGACAGGGCTGTACACTGAAGCTTTCTTT	CSARDPTGLYTEAFF
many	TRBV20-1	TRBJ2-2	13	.	TGCAGTGCTAGTTCGAGTTCGGCCGGGGAGCTGTTTTTT	CSASSSSAGELFF
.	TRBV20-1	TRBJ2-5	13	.	TGCAGTGCGACCCCGGCTGGCGGAGAGACCCAGTACTTC	CSATPAGGETQYF
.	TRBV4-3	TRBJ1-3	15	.	TGCGCCAGCAGCCAAGATCATTTCTCTGGAAACACCATATATTTT	CASSQDHFSGNTIYF
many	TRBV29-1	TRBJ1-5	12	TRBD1	TGCAGCGTCAGGGGGAGCAATCAGCCCCAGCATTTT	CSVRGSNQPQHF
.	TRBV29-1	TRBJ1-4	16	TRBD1	TGCAGCGTTGAAGAAGGTCCCGGGACAGGGGCGGAAAAACTGTTTTTT	CSVEEGPGTGAEKLFF